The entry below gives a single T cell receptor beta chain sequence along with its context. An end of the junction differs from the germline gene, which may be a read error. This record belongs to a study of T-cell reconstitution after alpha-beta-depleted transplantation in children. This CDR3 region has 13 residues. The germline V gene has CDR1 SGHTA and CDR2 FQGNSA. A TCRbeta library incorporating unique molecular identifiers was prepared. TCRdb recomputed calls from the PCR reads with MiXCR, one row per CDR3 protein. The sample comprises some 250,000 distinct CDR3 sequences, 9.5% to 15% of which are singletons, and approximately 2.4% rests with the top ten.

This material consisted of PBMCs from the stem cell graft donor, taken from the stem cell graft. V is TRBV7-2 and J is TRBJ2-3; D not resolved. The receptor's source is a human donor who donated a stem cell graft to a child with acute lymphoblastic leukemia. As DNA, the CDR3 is TGTGCCAGCAGCTTAGGTCACACAGATACGCGGTATTTT. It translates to CASSLGHTDTRYF. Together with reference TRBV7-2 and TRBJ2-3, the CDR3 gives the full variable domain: GAGVSQSPSNKVTEKGKDVELRCDPISGHTALYWYRQSLGQGLEFLIYFQGNSAPDKSGLPSDRFSAERTGGSVSTLTIQRTQQEDSAVYLCASSLGHTDTRYFGPGTRLTVL.